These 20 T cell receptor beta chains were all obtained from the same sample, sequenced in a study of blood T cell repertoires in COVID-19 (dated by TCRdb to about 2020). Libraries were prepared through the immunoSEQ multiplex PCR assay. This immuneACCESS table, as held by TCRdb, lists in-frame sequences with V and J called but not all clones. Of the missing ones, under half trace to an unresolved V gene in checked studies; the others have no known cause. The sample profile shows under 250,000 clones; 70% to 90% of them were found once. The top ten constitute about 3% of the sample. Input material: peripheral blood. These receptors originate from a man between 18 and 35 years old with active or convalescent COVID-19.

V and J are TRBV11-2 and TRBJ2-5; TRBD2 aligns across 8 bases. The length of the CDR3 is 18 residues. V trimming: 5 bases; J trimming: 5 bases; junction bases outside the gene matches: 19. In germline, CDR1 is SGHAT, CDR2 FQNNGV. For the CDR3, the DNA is TGTGCCAGCAGCCTAGGGGCGGTGGTAGCGGGGACGGGGGAGACCCAGTACTTC. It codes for CASSLGAVVAGTGETQYF.

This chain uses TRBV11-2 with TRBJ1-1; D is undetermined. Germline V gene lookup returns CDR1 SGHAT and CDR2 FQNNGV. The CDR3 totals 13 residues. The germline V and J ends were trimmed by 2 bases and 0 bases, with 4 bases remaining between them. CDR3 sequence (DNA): TGTGCCAGCAGCTTATCTCTGAACACTGAAGCTTTCTTT. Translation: CASSLSLNTEAFF.

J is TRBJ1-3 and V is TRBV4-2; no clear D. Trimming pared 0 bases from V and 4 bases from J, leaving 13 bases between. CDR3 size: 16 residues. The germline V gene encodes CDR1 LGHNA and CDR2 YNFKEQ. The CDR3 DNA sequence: TGTGCCAGCAGCCAAGATCCTGCCCGGGTCGGAAACACCATATATTTT. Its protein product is CASSQDPARVGNTIYF.

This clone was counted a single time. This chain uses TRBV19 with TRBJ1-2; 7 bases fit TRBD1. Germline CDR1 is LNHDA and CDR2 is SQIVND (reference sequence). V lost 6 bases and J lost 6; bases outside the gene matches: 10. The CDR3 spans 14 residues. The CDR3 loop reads CASRERQGVHGYTF. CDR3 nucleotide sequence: TGTGCCAGTAGGGAAAGACAGGGCGTCCATGGCTACACCTTC.

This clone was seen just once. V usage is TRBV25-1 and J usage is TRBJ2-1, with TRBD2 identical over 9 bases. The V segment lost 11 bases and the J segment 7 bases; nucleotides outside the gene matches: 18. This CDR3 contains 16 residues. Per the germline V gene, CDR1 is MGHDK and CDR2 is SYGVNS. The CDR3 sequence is CASALRGGFGGNEQFF. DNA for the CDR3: TGTGCCTCTGCCCTGCGGGGGGGATTTGGAGGGAATGAGCAGTTCTTC.

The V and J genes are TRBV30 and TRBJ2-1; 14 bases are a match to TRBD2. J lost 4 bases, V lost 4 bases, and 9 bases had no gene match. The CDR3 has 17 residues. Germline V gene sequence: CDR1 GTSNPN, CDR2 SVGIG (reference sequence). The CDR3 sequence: CAWTPLGLAGAYNEQFF. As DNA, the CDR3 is TGTGCCTGGACGCCCCTGGGACTAGCGGGGGCTTACAATGAGCAGTTCTTC. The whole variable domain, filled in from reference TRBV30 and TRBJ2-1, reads SQTIHQWPATLVQPVGSPLSLECTVEGTSNPNLYWYRQAAGRGLQLLFYSVGIGQISSEVPQNLSASRPQDRQFILSSKKLLLSDSGFYLCAWTPLGLAGAYNEQFFGPGTRLTVL.

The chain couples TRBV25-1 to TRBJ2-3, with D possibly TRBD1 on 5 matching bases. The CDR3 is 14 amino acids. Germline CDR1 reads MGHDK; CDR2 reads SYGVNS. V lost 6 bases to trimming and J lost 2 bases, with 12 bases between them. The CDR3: CASSTGQPTDTQYF. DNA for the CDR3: TGTGCCAGCAGCACAGGACAACCCACAGATACGCAGTATTTT.

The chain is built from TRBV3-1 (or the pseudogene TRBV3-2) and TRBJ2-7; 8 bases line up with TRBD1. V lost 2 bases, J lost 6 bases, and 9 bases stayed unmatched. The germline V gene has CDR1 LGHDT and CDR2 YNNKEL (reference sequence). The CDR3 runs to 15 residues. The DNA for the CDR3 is TGTGCCAGCAGCCAAAGAAGTCAGGGGGCGTGCGAGCAGTACTTC. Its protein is CASSQRSQGACEQYF.

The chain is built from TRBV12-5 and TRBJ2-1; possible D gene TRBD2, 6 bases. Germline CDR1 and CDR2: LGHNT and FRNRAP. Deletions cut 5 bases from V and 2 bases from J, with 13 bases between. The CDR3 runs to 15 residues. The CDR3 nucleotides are TGTGCTAGTGGTCTGGGACTCACTGCCTACAATGAGCAGTTCTTC. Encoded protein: CASGLGLTAYNEQFF.

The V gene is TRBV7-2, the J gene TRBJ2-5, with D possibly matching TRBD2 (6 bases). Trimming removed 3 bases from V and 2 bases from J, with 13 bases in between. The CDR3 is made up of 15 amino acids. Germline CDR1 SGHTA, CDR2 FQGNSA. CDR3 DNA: TGTGCCAGCAGCTTGGGTAGAGCGGGTCAAGAGACCCAGTACTTC. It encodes CASSLGRAGQETQYF.

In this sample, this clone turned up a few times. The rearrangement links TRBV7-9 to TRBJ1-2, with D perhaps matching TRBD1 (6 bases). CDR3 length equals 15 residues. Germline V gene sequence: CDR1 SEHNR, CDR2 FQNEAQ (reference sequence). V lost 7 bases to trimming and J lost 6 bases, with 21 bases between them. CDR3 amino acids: CASTYTSGDKDGYTF. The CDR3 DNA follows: TGTGCCAGCACCTATACCTCAGGGGATAAGGATGGCTACACCTTC.

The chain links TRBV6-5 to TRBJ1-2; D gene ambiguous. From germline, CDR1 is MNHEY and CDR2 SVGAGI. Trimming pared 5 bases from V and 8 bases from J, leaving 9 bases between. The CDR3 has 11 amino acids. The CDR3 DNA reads TGTGCCAGCAGTCCCCGGTCCGGCTACACCTTC. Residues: CASSPRSGYTF.

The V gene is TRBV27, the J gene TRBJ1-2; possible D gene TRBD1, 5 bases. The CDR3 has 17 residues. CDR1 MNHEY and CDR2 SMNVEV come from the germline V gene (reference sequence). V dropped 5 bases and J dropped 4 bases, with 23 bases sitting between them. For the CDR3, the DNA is TGTGCCAGCAGTCTAACCCCCTTTGACAGCACCTTCTATGGCTACACCTTC. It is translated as CASSLTPFDSTFYGYTF.

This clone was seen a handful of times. The CDR3 sequence: CASTQGDQPQHF. As DNA, the CDR3 is TGTGCCAGCACTCAGGGGGATCAGCCCCAGCATTTT. The rearrangement uses TRBV28 and TRBJ1-5; 7 positions agree with TRBD1. CDR1 and CDR2 (germline): MDHEN, SYDVKM. Germline trimming cut 7 bases from V and 5 bases from J; bases unmatched to any gene: 2. The CDR3 loop spans 12 amino acids.

CDR3 protein: CASSSRGWGTMNTEAFF. The CDR3 coding sequence is TGCGCCAGCAGCTCCCGCGGGTGGGGTACCATGAACACTGAAGCTTTCTTT. This chain connects TRBV5-1 to TRBJ1-1; unclear D gene. From germline, CDR1 is SGHRS and CDR2 YFSETQ. CDR3 length equals 17 residues. V gave up 3 bases and J gave up 0 bases, with 18 bases separating them.

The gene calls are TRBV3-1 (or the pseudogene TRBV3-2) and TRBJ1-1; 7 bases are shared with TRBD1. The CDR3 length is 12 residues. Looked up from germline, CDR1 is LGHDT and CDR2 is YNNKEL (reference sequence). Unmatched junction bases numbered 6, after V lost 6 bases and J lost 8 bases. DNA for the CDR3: TGTGCCAGCAGACCCTCGGACAGGGAAGCTTTCTTT. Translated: CASRPSDREAFF.

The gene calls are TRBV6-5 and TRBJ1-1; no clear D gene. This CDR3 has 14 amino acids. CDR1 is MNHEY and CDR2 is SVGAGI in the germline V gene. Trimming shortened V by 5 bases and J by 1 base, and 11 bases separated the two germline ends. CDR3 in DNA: TGTGCCAGCAGTATTAACAGACAGAACACTGAAGCTTTCTTT. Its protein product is CASSINRQNTEAFF.

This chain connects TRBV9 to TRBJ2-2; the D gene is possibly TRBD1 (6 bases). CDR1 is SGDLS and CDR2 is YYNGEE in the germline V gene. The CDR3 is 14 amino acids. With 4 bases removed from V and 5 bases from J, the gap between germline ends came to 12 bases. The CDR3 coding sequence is TGTGCCAGCAGCTCCAGGGGTGTGACCGGGGAGCTGTTTTTT. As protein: CASSSRGVTGELFF.

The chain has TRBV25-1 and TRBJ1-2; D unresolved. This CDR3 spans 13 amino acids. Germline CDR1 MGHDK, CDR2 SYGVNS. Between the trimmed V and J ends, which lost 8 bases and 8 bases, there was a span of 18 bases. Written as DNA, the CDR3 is TGTGCCAGCCTCCAGGAAGCGGGTTTCGGCTACACCTTC. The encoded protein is CASLQEAGFGYTF.

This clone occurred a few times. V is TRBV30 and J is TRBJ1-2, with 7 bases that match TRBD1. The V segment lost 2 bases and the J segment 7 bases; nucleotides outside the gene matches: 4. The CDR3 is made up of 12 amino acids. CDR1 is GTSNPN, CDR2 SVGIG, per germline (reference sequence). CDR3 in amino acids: CAWSRQGLGYTF. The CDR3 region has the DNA TGTGCCTGGAGTAGACAGGGCCTTGGCTACACCTTC.